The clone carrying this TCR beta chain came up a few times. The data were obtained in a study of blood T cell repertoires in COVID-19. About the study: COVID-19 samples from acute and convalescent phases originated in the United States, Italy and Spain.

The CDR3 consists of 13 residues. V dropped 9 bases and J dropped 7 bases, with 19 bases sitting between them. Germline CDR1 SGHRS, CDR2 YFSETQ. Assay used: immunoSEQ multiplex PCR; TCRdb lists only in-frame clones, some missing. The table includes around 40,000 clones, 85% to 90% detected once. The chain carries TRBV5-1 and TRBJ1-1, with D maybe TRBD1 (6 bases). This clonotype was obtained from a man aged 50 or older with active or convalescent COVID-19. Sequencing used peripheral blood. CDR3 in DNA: TGCGCCACCTCGAGAGGGGGTGTGAATGAAGCTTTCTTT. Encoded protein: CATSRGGVNEAFF. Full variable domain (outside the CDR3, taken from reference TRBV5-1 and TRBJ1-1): KAGVTQTPRYLIKTRGQQVTLSCSPISGHRSVSWYQQTPGQGLQFLFEYFSETQRNKGNFPGRFSGRQFSNSRSEMNVSTLELGDSALYLCATSRGGVNEAFFGQGTRLTVV.